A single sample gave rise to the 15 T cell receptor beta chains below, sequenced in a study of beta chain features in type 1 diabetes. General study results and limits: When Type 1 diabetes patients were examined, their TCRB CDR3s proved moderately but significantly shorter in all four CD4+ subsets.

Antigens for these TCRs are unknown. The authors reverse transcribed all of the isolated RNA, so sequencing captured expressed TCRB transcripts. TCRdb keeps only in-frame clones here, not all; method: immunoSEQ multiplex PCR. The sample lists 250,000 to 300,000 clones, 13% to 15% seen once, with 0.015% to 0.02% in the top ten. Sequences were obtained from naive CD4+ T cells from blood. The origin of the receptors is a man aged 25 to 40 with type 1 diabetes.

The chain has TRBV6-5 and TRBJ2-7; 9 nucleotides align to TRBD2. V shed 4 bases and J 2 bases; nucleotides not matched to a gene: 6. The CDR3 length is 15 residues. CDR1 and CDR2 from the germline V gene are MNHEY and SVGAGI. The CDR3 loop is CASSFRSGSTYEQYF. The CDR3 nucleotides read TGTGCCAGCAGTTTTCGTAGCGGGAGTACCTACGAGCAGTACTTC.

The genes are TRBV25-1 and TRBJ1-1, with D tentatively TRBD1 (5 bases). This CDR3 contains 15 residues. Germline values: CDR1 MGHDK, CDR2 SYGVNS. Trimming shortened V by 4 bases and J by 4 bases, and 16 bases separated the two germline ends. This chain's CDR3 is CASSGSGGRSTEAFF. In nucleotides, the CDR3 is TGTGCCAGCAGTGGAAGCGGGGGAAGGAGCACTGAAGCTTTCTTT.

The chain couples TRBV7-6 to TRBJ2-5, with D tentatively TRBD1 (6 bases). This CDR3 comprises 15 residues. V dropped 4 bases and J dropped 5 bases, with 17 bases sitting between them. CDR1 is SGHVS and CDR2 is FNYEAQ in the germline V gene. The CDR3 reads CASSSQPTGQETQYF. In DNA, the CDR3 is TGTGCCAGCAGCTCTCAGCCGACAGGCCAGGAGACCCAGTACTTC.

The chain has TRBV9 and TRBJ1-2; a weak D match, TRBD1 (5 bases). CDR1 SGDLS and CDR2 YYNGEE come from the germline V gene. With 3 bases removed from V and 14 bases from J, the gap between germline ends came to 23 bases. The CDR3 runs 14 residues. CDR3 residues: CASSASVGGINSTF. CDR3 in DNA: TGTGCCAGCAGCGCTTCAGTGGGGGGGATAAATTCGACCTTC.

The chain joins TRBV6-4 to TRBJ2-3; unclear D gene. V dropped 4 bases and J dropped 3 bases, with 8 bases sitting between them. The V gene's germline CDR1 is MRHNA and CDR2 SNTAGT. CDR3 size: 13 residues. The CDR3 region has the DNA TGTGCCAGCAGTGTGGAGCCTACAGATACGCAGTATTTT. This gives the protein CASSVEPTDTQYF.

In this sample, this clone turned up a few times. The CDR3 DNA sequence: TGTGCCAGCAGTCCCCAGTACAATGAGCAGTTCTTC. Translating it yields CASSPQYNEQFF. The rearrangement links TRBV6-1 to TRBJ2-1; no reliable D call. Per germline, CDR1 MNHNS and CDR2 SASEGT. This CDR3 is 12 amino acids long. Trimming pared 5 bases from V and 4 bases from J, leaving 6 bases between.

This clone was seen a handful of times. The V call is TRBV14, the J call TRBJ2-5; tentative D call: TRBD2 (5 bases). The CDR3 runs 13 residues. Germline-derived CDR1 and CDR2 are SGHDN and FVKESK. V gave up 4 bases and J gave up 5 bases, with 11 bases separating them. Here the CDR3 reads CASSREIRETQYF. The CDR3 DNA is TGTGCCAGCAGCCGGGAGATAAGGGAGACCCAGTACTTC.

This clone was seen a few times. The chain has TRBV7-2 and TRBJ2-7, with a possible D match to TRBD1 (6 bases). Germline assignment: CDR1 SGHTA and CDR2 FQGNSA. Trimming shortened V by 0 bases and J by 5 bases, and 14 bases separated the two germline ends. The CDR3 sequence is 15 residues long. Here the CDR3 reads CASSLASRQGNEQYF. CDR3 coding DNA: TGTGCCAGCAGCTTAGCATCACGCCAGGGGAACGAGCAGTACTTC.

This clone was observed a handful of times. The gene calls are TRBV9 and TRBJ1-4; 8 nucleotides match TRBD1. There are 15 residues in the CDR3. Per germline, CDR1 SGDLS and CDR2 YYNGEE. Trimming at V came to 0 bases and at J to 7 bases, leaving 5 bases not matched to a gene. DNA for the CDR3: TGTGCCAGCAGCGTAGACGCAGGGGGCAGTGAAAAACTGTTTTTT. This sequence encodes CASSVDAGGSEKLFF.

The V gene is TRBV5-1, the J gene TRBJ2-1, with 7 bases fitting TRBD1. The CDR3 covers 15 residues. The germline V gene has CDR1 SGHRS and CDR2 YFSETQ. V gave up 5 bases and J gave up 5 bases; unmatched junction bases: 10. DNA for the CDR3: TGCGCCAGCAGGAAGACCGGGACAGTAAACAATGAGCAGTTCTTC. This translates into CASRKTGTVNNEQFF.

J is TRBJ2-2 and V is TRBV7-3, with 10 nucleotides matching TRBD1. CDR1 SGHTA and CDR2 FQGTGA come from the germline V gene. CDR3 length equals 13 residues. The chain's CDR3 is CSRGTGDTGELFF. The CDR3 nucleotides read TGTTCCCGGGGGACAGGGGACACCGGGGAGCTGTTTTTT.

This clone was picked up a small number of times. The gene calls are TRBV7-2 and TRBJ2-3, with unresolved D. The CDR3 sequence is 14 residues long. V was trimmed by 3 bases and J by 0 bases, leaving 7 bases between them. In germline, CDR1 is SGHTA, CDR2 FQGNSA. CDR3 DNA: TGTGCCAGCAGCTTTTTGGCAAGCACAGATACGCAGTATTTT. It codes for CASSFLASTDTQYF.

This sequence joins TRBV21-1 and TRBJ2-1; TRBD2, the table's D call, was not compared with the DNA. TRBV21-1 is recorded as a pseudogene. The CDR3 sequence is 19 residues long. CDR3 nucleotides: TGTGCCAGCAGCATCGGGACTGGACGGGCAGACGTCTCCTACAATGAGCAGTTCTTC. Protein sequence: CASSIGTGRADVSYNEQFF.

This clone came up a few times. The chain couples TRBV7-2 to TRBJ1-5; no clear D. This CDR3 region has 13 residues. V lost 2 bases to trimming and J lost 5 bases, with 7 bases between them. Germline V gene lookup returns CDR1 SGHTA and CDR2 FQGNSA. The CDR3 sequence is CASSLNSHQPQHF. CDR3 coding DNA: TGTGCCAGCAGCTTAAACAGTCATCAGCCCCAGCATTTT.

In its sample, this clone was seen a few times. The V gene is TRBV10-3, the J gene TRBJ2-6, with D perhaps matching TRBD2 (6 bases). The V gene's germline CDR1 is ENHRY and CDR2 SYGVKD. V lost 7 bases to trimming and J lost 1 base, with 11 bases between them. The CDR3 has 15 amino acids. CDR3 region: CAITDGGSGANVLTF. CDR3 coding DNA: TGTGCCATCACGGATGGAGGGTCTGGGGCCAACGTCCTGACTTTC.